A single sample gave rise to the 24 T cell receptor beta chains below, sequenced in a study of Ad26.COV2.S vaccination and SARS-CoV-2 variants. Clones were sequenced by immunoSEQ multiplex PCR, and TCRdb holds only the in-frame ones, with some missing. The sample gives around 450,000 clones, 89% of which show up once; 1.7% is in the top ten. Treatment specified: approximately 18 received Ad26.COV2.S at low or high dose, single or two shots; about 5 received placebo; per-sample allocation not given. Sampling was done on day 63 after the first vaccine or placebo injection. This specimen consisted of peripheral blood, obtained in a trial of Ad26.COV2.S vaccine versus placebo. Receptors were obtained from a person aged 18-60 years who received the Ad26.COV2.S COVID-19 vaccine or a placebo.

The chain uses TRBV5-4 and TRBJ2-1; 13 nucleotides match TRBD2. V was clipped by 5 bases and J by 2 bases; unmatched bases: 7. CDR1 is SGHNT and CDR2 is YYREEE in the germline V gene (reference sequence). This CDR3 comprises 17 residues. DNA of the CDR3: TGTGCCAGCAGTCCTAGTACTAGCGGGAGGGCCTACAATGAGCAGTTCTTC. Translating it yields CASSPSTSGRAYNEQFF.

This clone has only a few counts. Compared with germline, one end of the junction differs, possibly owing to a read error. The J gene is TRBJ1-1, the V gene TRBV7-9; maybe TRBD1 (5 bases). This CDR3 is 13 amino acids long. Germline lookup yields CDR1 SEHNR and CDR2 FQNEAQ (reference sequence). The CDR3 protein is CASSLGGGVEPRF. As DNA, the CDR3 is TGTGCCAGCAGCTTAGGCGGGGGAGTAGAACCACGATTT.

The chain has TRBV4-3 and TRBJ2-7; 7 nucleotides match TRBD1. Trimming took 3 bases from V and 4 from J; bases not matched to a gene: 12. Germline assignment: CDR1 LGHNA and CDR2 YSLEER. The CDR3 has 16 amino acids. CDR3 protein: CASSHGIGTAVYEQYF. Written as DNA, the CDR3 is TGCGCCAGCAGCCACGGTATCGGGACAGCCGTTTACGAGCAGTACTTC.

The chain couples TRBV27 to TRBJ1-2, with D tentatively TRBD1 (6 bases). V lost 3 bases to trimming and J lost 0 bases, with 11 bases between them. The CDR3 has 15 residues. CDR1 is MNHEY and CDR2 is SMNVEV in the germline V gene (reference sequence). CDR3 amino acids: CASSFGQSTNYGYTF. The CDR3 coding sequence is TGTGCCAGCAGTTTTGGACAGTCCACTAACTATGGCTACACCTTC.

The chain employs TRBV7-6 and TRBJ2-2, with 9 positions matching TRBD2. Trimming removed 2 bases from V and 0 bases from J; junction bases left unmatched: 4. CDR1 and CDR2 (germline): SGHVS, FNYEAQ. This CDR3 has 17 residues. The DNA of the CDR3 is TGTGCCAGCAGCTTAAGAGCGGGGGGCGCGAACACCGGGGAGCTGTTTTTT. Amino acid sequence: CASSLRAGGANTGELFF.

The rearrangement joins TRBV9 to TRBJ2-1, with D tentatively TRBD1 (6 bases). Trimming took 4 bases from V and 5 from J, leaving 13 bases between them. The CDR3 is made up of 14 amino acids. The germline CDR1 and CDR2 sequences are SGDLS and YYNGEE. CDR3 sequence (DNA): TGTGCCAGCAGCCGACTGGGGGCTGACAATGAGCAGTTCTTC. Protein product: CASSRLGADNEQFF. Full variable domain (missing parts from reference TRBV9 and TRBJ2-1): DSGVTQTPKHLITATGQRVTLRCSPRSGDLSVYWYQQSLDQGLQFLIQYYNGEERAKGNILERFSAQQFPDLHSELNLSSLELGDSALYFCASSRLGADNEQFFGPGTRLTVL.

There are a few counts of this clone. The V call is TRBV28, the J call TRBJ2-7; TRBD1 matches 7 bases. Germline V gene data show CDR1 as MDHEN and CDR2 as SYDVKM. The CDR3 has 12 amino acids. Trimming removed 6 bases from V and 2 bases from J; junction bases left unmatched: 1. DNA for the CDR3: TGTGCCAGCAGGGGGACAGCCTACGAGCAGTACTTC. Translation gives CASRGTAYEQYF.

The rearrangement joins TRBV6-5 to TRBJ1-3; no reliable D call. V was trimmed by 0 bases and J by 1 base, leaving 4 bases between them. The CDR3 length is 14 residues. CDR1 and CDR2 from the germline V gene are MNHEY and SVGAGI. This chain's CDR3 is CASSYSWSGNTIYF. For the CDR3, the DNA is TGTGCCAGCAGTTACTCCTGGTCTGGAAACACCATATATTTT.

The V gene is TRBV2, the J gene TRBJ2-5; no reliable D call. Germline-derived CDR1 and CDR2 are SNHLY and FYNNEI. Deletions cut 1 base from V and 5 bases from J, with 5 bases between. The CDR3 runs 12 residues. The CDR3 nucleotides read TGTGCCAGCAGTGAAGTGAGGGAGACCCAGTACTTC. This encodes CASSEVRETQYF.

V gene TRBV10-3 combines with J gene TRBJ1-2; 7 bases are a match to TRBD1. This CDR3 contains 17 residues. Germline V lookup: CDR1 ENHRY, CDR2 SYGVKD. Unmatched junction bases numbered 14, after V lost 5 bases and J lost 2 bases. The CDR3 sequence: CAISPQTGQAINYGYTF. The CDR3 bases are TGTGCCATCAGTCCCCAGACCGGACAGGCGATCAACTATGGCTACACCTTC.

V is TRBV9 and J is TRBJ2-5; 14 bases are a match to TRBD2. CDR3 length: 18 amino acids. Trimming at V came to 0 bases and at J to 5 bases, leaving 9 bases not matched to a gene. Germline CDR1 is SGDLS and CDR2 is YYNGEE. CDR3: CASSVEGGLAGVYETQYF. The CDR3 nucleotides are TGTGCCAGCAGCGTAGAGGGGGGACTAGCGGGAGTGTATGAGACCCAGTACTTC.

The rearrangement links TRBV9 to TRBJ1-2; 8 nucleotides align to TRBD1. This CDR3 has 15 residues. J gave up 6 bases and V 4 bases, and 11 bases lay outside the gene matches. Germline CDR1 is SGDLS and CDR2 is YYNGEE. CDR3 DNA: TGTGCCAGCAGCTCTTCTCAGGGGGCAAGGAATGGCTACACCTTC. Translated: CASSSSQGARNGYTF.

V is TRBV5-1 and J is TRBJ1-1, with D possibly matching TRBD1 (5 bases). CDR1 and CDR2 (germline): SGHRS, YFSETQ. Trimming shortened V by 4 bases and J by 8 bases, and 15 bases separated the two germline ends. CDR3 length equals 13 residues. CDR3 coding DNA: TGCGCCAGCAGCGTGGGACCGGAGGAGGAAGCTTTCTTT. It specifies CASSVGPEEEAFF.

J is TRBJ1-3 and V is TRBV7-2; 9 bases align to TRBD1. Germline CDR1 and CDR2: SGHTA and FQGNSA. The J segment lost 7 bases and the V segment lost 2 bases, leaving 6 bases of the junction unmatched. The CDR3 has 15 amino acids. This CDR3 reads CASSLTGTGSNTIYF. CDR3 DNA: TGTGCCAGCAGCTTAACCGGGACAGGGTCCAACACCATATATTTT.

As to this clone: The junction differs from germline at one of its ends, possibly a read error. The chain links TRBV2 to TRBJ1-1; D remains unclear. CDR1 is SNHLY, CDR2 FYNNEI, per germline. The length of the CDR3 is 16 residues. The CDR3 coding sequence is TGTGCCAGCAGGGAAGGGATTACGGTGATGAACACTGAAGCTTTCTTT. Its protein product is CASREGITVMNTEAFF.

Concerning this clone: This specimen includes other DNA sequences encoding the same CDR3. The chain uses TRBV9 and TRBJ2-1, with TRBD2 matching 7 bases. Germline V gives CDR1 SGDLS, CDR2 YYNGEE. V shed 2 bases and J 0 bases; nucleotides not matched to a gene: 2. The CDR3 extends over 15 amino acids. The CDR3 region has the DNA TGTGCCAGCAGCGTCTCTAGCGGCTCCTACAATGAGCAGTTCTTC. Translating it yields CASSVSSGSYNEQFF.

The chain is built from TRBV28 and TRBJ2-6; no firm D call. The CDR3 loop spans 14 amino acids. V lost 4 bases and J lost 2, with 6 bases in between. Germline V lookup: CDR1 MDHEN, CDR2 SYDVKM. CDR3 protein: CASSYSTGANVLTF. The CDR3 DNA reads as TGTGCCAGCAGTTATTCGACTGGGGCCAACGTCCTGACTTTC.

The genes are TRBV14 and TRBJ1-4; no definite D call. Germline V gene data show CDR1 as SGHDN and CDR2 as FVKESK. CDR3 length equals 16 residues. The germline V and J ends were trimmed by 4 bases and 8 bases, with 20 bases remaining between them. CDR3: CASSRGSLPRREKLFF. CDR3 nucleotide sequence: TGTGCCAGCAGCCGGGGAAGTCTGCCGAGGCGGGAAAAACTGTTTTTT.

The V and J genes are TRBV7-3 and TRBJ2-5; D is unclear. With 1 base removed from V and 5 bases from J, the gap between germline ends came to 14 bases. The CDR3 runs 15 residues. Germline V gene sequence: CDR1 SGHTA, CDR2 FQGTGA. The CDR3 loop is CASSLSSFGMETQYF. Here the CDR3 DNA reads TGTGCCAGCAGCTTAAGTTCGTTCGGTATGGAGACCCAGTACTTC.

The chain uses TRBV7-2 and TRBJ1-1; tentative D call: TRBD1 (5 bases). Trimming left V 6 bases short and J 9 bases short, with 17 bases between. Germline loops: CDR1 SGHTA, CDR2 FQGNSA. The CDR3 has 13 amino acids. The CDR3 loop reads CASRETGTAKAFF. CDR3 nucleotide sequence: TGTGCCAGCAGGGAAACCGGGACTGCAAAAGCTTTCTTT.

V is TRBV23-1 and J is TRBJ1-3; a possible D gene is TRBD1 (6 bases). TRBV23-1 qualifies as an ORF whose function is uncertain. V lost 6 bases to trimming and J lost 0 bases, with 12 bases between them. The CDR3 is made up of 15 amino acids. CDR3 amino acids: CASSHGQYSGNTIYF. CDR3 nucleotide sequence: TGCGCCAGCAGCCACGGACAGTACTCTGGAAACACCATATATTTT.

This clone showed up many times. The genes are TRBV6-4 and TRBJ1-6; no clear D gene. V shed 4 bases and J shed 7 bases, with 8 bases lying between them. Germline values: CDR1 MRHNA, CDR2 SNTAGT. The CDR3 consists of 13 residues. The CDR3 here is CASSAEENSPLHF. Written as DNA, the CDR3 is TGTGCCAGCAGTGCCGAAGAAAATTCACCCCTCCACTTT.

On this clone: In the same sample, other DNA sequences code for this CDR3. This chain connects TRBV7-9 to TRBJ1-5, with D hard to call. The CDR3 is 12 amino acids. V shed 0 bases and J shed 6 bases, with 3 bases lying between them. Looked up from germline, CDR1 is SEHNR and CDR2 is FQNEAQ (reference sequence). CDR3 loop: CASSLAGQPQHF. CDR3 in DNA: TGTGCCAGCAGCTTAGCAGGTCAGCCCCAGCATTTT.

Turning to this clone: The same CDR3 also results from other DNA sequences found in this sample. This chain uses TRBV19 with TRBJ1-5; D call uncertain. Germline assignment: CDR1 LNHDA and CDR2 SQIVND (reference sequence). The CDR3 runs 12 residues. The V end was cut by 2 bases, the J end by 6 bases, with 5 bases between. CDR3 sequence reads: CASSIMGQPQHF. DNA of the CDR3: TGTGCCAGTAGTATAATGGGTCAGCCCCAGCATTTT.